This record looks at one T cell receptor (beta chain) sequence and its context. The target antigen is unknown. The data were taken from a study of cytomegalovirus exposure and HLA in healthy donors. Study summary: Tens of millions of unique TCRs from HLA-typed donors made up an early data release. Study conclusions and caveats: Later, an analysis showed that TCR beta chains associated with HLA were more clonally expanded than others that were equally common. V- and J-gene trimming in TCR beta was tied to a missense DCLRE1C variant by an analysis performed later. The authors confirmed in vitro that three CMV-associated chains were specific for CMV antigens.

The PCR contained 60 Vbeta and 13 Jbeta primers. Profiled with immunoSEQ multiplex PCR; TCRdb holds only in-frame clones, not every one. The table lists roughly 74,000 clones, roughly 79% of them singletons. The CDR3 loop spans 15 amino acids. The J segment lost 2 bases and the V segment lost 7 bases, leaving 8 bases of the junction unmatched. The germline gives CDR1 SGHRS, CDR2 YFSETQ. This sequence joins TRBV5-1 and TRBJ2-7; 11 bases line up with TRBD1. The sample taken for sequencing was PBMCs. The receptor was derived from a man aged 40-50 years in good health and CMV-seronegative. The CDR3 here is CASSPGTGGPYEQYF. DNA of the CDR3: TGCGCCAGCTCCCCCGGGACAGGGGGGCCCTACGAGCAGTACTTC.